This T cell receptor beta chain was retrieved from a study of shared clonotypes between healthy human individuals. It was at deep level that the assay was run. The genomic DNA of each subset was split evenly across several immunoSEQ plates. Unsorted PBMC DNA was run through sequencing on ten immunoSEQ deep assay plates. The protocol was immunoSEQ multiplex PCR, while the TCRdb copy is restricted to in-frame clones and leaves out a portion. The sample has some 490,000 clones; 70% to 85% are singletons. V lost 5 bases, J lost 7 bases, and 9 bases stayed unmatched. This CDR3 is built from 15 residues. CDR1 and CDR2 (germline): MNHNS, SASEGT.

This clonotype was obtained from a woman aged 40-49 years in good health. Some clones in this sample may be carry-over from other donors' samples. The specimen sequenced was PBMCs. The chain couples TRBV6-1 to TRBJ1-4, with 8 bases lining up with TRBD1. The CDR3 DNA is TGTGCCAGCAGTAAGATGACAGGGGAGGGTGAAAAACTGTTTTTT. Its protein product is CASSKMTGEGEKLFF.